The rows below give T cell receptor beta chains drawn from one sample of a study of T cells after posttransplantation cyclophosphamide. Assay: immunoSEQ multiplex PCR; the TCRdb copy retains only in-frame clones and omits some. The data show under 25,000 clones, with none appearing a single time. This specimen consisted of PBMCs, obtained after allogeneic stem cell transplant with posttransplant cyclophosphamide. Source of these receptors: a male patient younger than 30 who received an allogeneic stem cell transplant from a related donor, was CMV-positive, and had no GVHD. Some of the T cells might come from the graft donor. Both conserved end residues are part of each CDR3. A D gene is named only where the DNA matches it firmly. Sizes are listed as once, few or many counts, or a class when the clone is expanded.

TRBJ2-2	TRBV4-1	TRBD2	many	CASSRLGTSGTNTGELFF	TGCGCCAGCAGCCGACTTGGGACTAGCGGAACGAACACCGGGGAGCTGTTTTTT
TRBJ2-1	TRBV7-8	-	many	CASSLAGDSFF	TGTGCCAGCAGCTTAGCCGGGGACTCGTTCTTC
TRBJ1-4	TRBV11-2	-	many	CASSQLRNRVDEKLFF	TGTGCCAGCAGCCAGCTACGGAACAGGGTTGATGAAAAACTGTTTTTT
TRBJ2-7	TRBV19	TRBD1	many	CATRQGAYEQYF	TGTGCCACCCGACAGGGGGCTTACGAGCAGTACTTC
TRBJ2-7	TRBV2	-	many	CASSREGAYEQYF	TGTGCCAGCAGCAGGGAGGGGGCCTACGAGCAGTACTTC
TRBJ1-5	TRBV19	TRBD1	many	CASSLTGDGNQPQHF	TGTGCCAGTAGTCTGACAGGGGACGGCAATCAGCCCCAGCATTTT
TRBJ2-5	TRBV5-6	-	many	CASSGAEEGETQYF	TGTGCCAGCAGCGGAGCGGAGGAGGGGGAGACCCAGTACTTC
TRBJ2-1	TRBV5-6	-	many	CASSKERYNEQFF	TGTGCCAGCAGCAAAGAGCGATACAATGAGCAGTTCTTC
TRBJ2-7	TRBV15	TRBD2	many	CATSRGTSGGLYEQYF	TGTGCCACCAGCAGGGGGACTAGCGGGGGCCTTTACGAGCAGTACTTC
TRBJ2-1	TRBV9	TRBD2	many	CASSVVAGTYNEQFF	TGTGCCAGCAGCGTAGTAGCGGGGACCTACAATGAGCAGTTCTTC
TRBJ1-1	TRBV19	-	many	CASRYGGNTEAFF	TGTGCCAGTAGGTACGGGGGGAACACTGAAGCTTTCTTT
TRBJ1-5	TRBV15	-	many	CATSRVRDNQPQHF	TGTGCCACCAGCAGAGTCCGGGACAATCAGCCCCAGCATTTT
TRBJ2-1	TRBV7-2	TRBD2	many	CASSLVSVGGLLNEQFF	TGTGCCAGCAGCTTAGTTTCCGTGGGAGGGCTTCTCAATGAGCAGTTCTTC
TRBJ2-2	TRBV30	TRBD1	many	CAYSPGGTGELFF	TGTGCCTATTCACCAGGGGGCACCGGGGAGCTGTTTTTT
TRBJ1-5	TRBV19	-	many	CASSIVSENQPQHF	TGTGCCAGTAGTATAGTGTCAGAAAATCAGCCCCAGCATTTT
TRBJ2-7	TRBV28	TRBD1	many	CASSPPTGGPYEQYF	TGTGCCAGCAGCCCCCCGACAGGGGGTCCCTACGAGCAGTACTTC
TRBJ2-7	TRBV19	TRBD2	many	CASSPSSGGTYEQYF	TGTGCCAGTAGTCCGTCCAGCGGGGGGACTTACGAGCAGTACTTC
TRBJ2-7	TRBV25-1	TRBD2	many	CASSVAGADEQYF	TGTGCCAGCAGCGTAGCGGGGGCTGACGAGCAGTACTTC
TRBJ2-1	TRBV9	TRBD2	many	CASSVASGGAYNEQFF	TGTGCCAGCAGCGTAGCTTCGGGAGGGGCTTACAATGAGCAGTTCTTC
TRBJ2-1	TRBV7-3	-	many	CASSVGLNNEQFF	TGTGCCAGCAGCGTCGGACTTAACAATGAGCAGTTCTTC
TRBJ2-7	TRBV4-1	-	many	CASSQVGARSYEQYF	TGCGCCAGCAGCCAAGTGGGGGCCCGCTCCTACGAGCAGTACTTC
TRBJ1-5	TRBV28	-	many	CASSFMGLGQPQHF	TGTGCCAGCAGTTTCATGGGGCTGGGACAGCCCCAGCATTTT
TRBJ2-2	TRBV7-2	-	many	CASSPTGGTGELFF	TGTGCCAGCAGCCCCACCGGGGGCACCGGGGAGCTGTTTTTT
TRBJ2-5	TRBV6-5	-	many	CASSQGAAYQETQYF	TGTGCCAGCAGCCAAGGGGCTGCGTACCAAGAGACCCAGTACTTC
TRBJ1-2	TRBV5-4	TRBD1	many	CASSFPGQGNRDGYTF	TGTGCCAGCAGCTTTCCGGGACAGGGTAATCGGGATGGCTACACCTTC
TRBJ1-2	TRBV6-4	-	many	CASSDSGGIGGYTF	TGTGCCAGCAGTGACTCAGGAGGGATCGGTGGCTACACCTTC
TRBJ2-7	TRBV9	-	many	CASSVGGTEQYF	TGTGCCAGCAGCGTAGGAGGAACAGAGCAGTACTTC
TRBJ2-3	TRBV5-1	TRBD2	many	CASSSGLAGSTDTQYF	TGCGCCAGCAGCTCAGGACTAGCGGGGAGCACAGATACGCAGTATTTT
TRBJ2-1	TRBV4-1	-	many	CASSPYRRGSYNEQFF	TGCGCCAGCAGCCCCTATAGGAGGGGATCCTACAATGAGCAGTTCTTC
TRBJ2-2	TRBV7-3	TRBD1	many	CASSHPETGTGELFF	TGTGCCAGCAGCCATCCCGAGACAGGGACCGGGGAGCTGTTTTTT
TRBJ2-3	TRBV4-2	-	many	CASSQELNTDTQYF	TGTGCCAGCAGCCAAGAGTTAAACACAGATACGCAGTATTTT
TRBJ2-7	TRBV18	TRBD1	many	CASSPVRDSIAYEQYF	TGTGCCAGCTCACCCGTACGGGACAGTATCGCCTACGAGCAGTACTTC
TRBJ1-2	TRBV10-3	-	many	CAISGIRLRQNTNYGYTF	TGTGCCATCAGTGGGATCCGTTTACGACAGAACACTAACTATGGCTACACCTTC
TRBJ1-1	TRBV2	TRBD1	many	CASSSQTEGTGEAFF	TGTGCCAGCAGCAGCCAAACAGAGGGGACAGGAGAAGCTTTCTTT
TRBJ2-2	TRBV18	-	many	CASSSLGNTGELFF	TGTGCCAGCTCATCCCTCGGGAACACCGGGGAGCTGTTTTTT
TRBJ2-7	TRBV29-1	-	many	CSVDNGGGYEQYF	TGCAGCGTTGACAATGGGGGCGGGTACGAGCAGTACTTC
TRBJ1-2	TRBV18	-	many	CASSPGGGYTF	TGTGCCAGCTCACCGGGGGGAGGCTACACCTTC
TRBJ2-2	TRBV11-2	-	medium-sized	CASSPHSGELFF	TGTGCCAGCAGCCCCCATTCCGGGGAGCTGTTTTTT
TRBJ2-5	TRBV7-2	-	many	CASSRRTVISETQYF	TGTGCCAGCAGCCGCCGGACAGTCATCTCAGAGACCCAGTACTTC
TRBJ2-7	TRBV9	TRBD2	many	CASSVASGTYEQYF	TGTGCCAGCAGCGTCGCTAGCGGGACCTACGAGCAGTACTTC
TRBJ2-5	TRBV21-1	-	many	CASSNPVKTGRETQYF	TGTGCCAGCAGCAACCCCGTTAAGACAGGAAGAGAGACCCAGTACTTC
TRBJ1-2	TRBV10-2	-	many	CASSDPVGARVWDGYTF	TGCGCCAGCAGTGACCCAGTGGGGGCCAGGGTGTGGGATGGCTACACCTTC
TRBJ2-7	TRBV5-8	-	many	CASSGRAGVYEQYF	TGTGCCAGCAGCGGGCGGGCAGGTGTATACGAGCAGTACTTC
TRBJ1-4	TRBV28	-	many	CATYPARGTNEKLFF	TGTGCCACCTACCCTGCAAGGGGAACTAATGAAAAACTGTTTTTT
TRBJ2-3	TRBV18	TRBD1	many	CASSPLRQGFFTDTQYF	TGTGCCAGCTCACCCCTCCGACAGGGGTTTTTCACAGATACGCAGTATTTT
TRBJ2-1	TRBV5-1	-	many	CASSLGSSTKGGEQFF	TGCGCCAGCAGCTTGGGATCCTCTACAAAAGGGGGTGAGCAGTTCTTC
TRBJ2-2	TRBV4-2	TRBD2	many	CASSPGLAHTGELFF	TGTGCCAGCAGCCCGGGACTAGCACATACCGGGGAGCTGTTTTTT